Listed here are 29 T cell receptor beta chains from one sample, sequenced in a study of CD8+ T cells in alopecia areata. Sequencing relied on a cDNA template that was reverse transcribed from extracted RNA. The table came from immunoSEQ multiplex PCR; TCRdb's copy has only in-frame clones and leaves some out. Of roughly 100,000 clones in the sample, 60% are singletons; the top ten hold 15% to 20%. Treatment: oral pan-JAK inhibitor, 5-10 mg twice daily. Source: CD8+ T cells sorted from blood, taken at week 56, from a patient treated with tofacitinib. The receptor source for this set is a human donor with alopecia areata.

The V gene is TRBV9, the J gene TRBJ2-3; 12 bases line up with TRBD2. This CDR3 comprises 18 residues. CDR1 and CDR2 (germline): SGDLS, YYNGEE. Trimming took 0 bases from V and 8 from J; bases not matched to a gene: 13. CDR3 residues: CASSVGAASGGAKATQYF. CDR3 DNA: TGTGCCAGCAGCGTAGGGGCGGCTAGCGGGGGGGCCAAAGCTACGCAGTATTTT. Full variable domain (rest looked up from reference TRBV9 and TRBJ2-3): DSGVTQTPKHLITATGQRVTLRCSPRSGDLSVYWYQQSLDQGLQFLIQYYNGEERAKGNILERFSAQQFPDLHSELNLSSLELGDSALYFCASSVGAASGGAKATQYFGPGTRLTVL.

The chain recombines TRBV7-8 with TRBJ2-3, with no clear D. CDR1 and CDR2 from the germline V gene are SGHVS and FQNEAQ. The CDR3 runs to 11 residues. V dropped 5 bases and J dropped 12 bases, with 12 bases sitting between them. CDR3 loop: CASSISSSQYF. The CDR3 nucleotides are TGTGCCAGCAGCATCTCCTCCAGTCAGTATTTT.

The genes are TRBV6-5 and TRBJ1-2, with a possible D match to TRBD1 (6 bases). The CDR3 runs 15 residues. Germline CDR1 is MNHEY and CDR2 is SVGAGI. Deletions cut 7 bases from V and 0 bases from J, with 15 bases between. The CDR3 nucleotides read TGTGCCAGCAACCCCGGACAGCGAGCTAACTATGGCTACACCTTC. Amino acids: CASNPGQRANYGYTF.

The chain joins TRBV2 to TRBJ1-4; D remains unclear. CDR1 is SNHLY and CDR2 is FYNNEI in the germline V gene. V was pared by 2 bases and J by 12 bases, with 22 bases between. CDR3 length: 16 residues. The DNA of the CDR3 is TGTGCCAGCAGTGAATTGGCAGGTTCCCATAACGGGGAACTGTTTTTT. Translated, it gives CASSELAGSHNGELFF.

The J gene is TRBJ1-6, the V gene TRBV5-1; 8 nucleotides align to TRBD1. The CDR3 is 21 residues long. V shed 0 bases and J 0 bases; nucleotides not matched to a gene: 14. Germline V CDR1 and CDR2: SGHRS, YFSETQ. The CDR3, as DNA: TGCGCCAGCAGCTTGGGGACAACGGGACAGGTTCTCAGCTCCTATAATTCACCCCTCCACTTT. Its translation: CASSLGTTGQVLSSYNSPLHF. Combining the CDR3 with reference TRBV5-1 and TRBJ1-6 gives the whole variable domain KAGVTQTPRYLIKTRGQQVTLSCSPISGHRSVSWYQQTPGQGLQFLFEYFSETQRNKGNFPGRFSGRQFSNSRSEMNVSTLELGDSALYLCASSLGTTGQVLSSYNSPLHFGNGTRLTVT.

This clone was detected only a few times. CDR3 sequence (DNA): TGTGCCAGCAGTTCGGGGACATTCAATCAGCCCCAGCATTTT. Protein product: CASSSGTFNQPQHF. This chain joins TRBV27 and TRBJ1-5; D may be TRBD1 (6 bases). CDR1 is MNHEY and CDR2 is SMNVEV in the germline V gene (reference sequence). CDR3 length: 14 residues. Trimming cost V 4 bases and J 3 bases, with 10 bases left between them.

This clone appeared a few times. The CDR3 region is CASSIGGVSEQYF. CDR3 bases: TGTGCCAGTAGTATAGGAGGTGTGAGCGAGCAGTACTTC. V and J are TRBV19 and TRBJ2-7; D is unclear. The germline gives CDR1 LNHDA, CDR2 SQIVND (reference sequence). This CDR3 contains 13 residues. V was cut by 1 base and J by 6 bases, with 10 bases left in between.

V gene TRBV7-8 combines with J gene TRBJ2-5; 7 bases agree with TRBD1. The CDR3 spans 14 residues. CDR1 is SGHVS and CDR2 is FQNEAQ in the germline V gene. V lost 5 bases and J lost 2; bases outside the gene matches: 5. The CDR3 DNA sequence: TGTGCCAGCAGCCCCCGGGGACAGCAAGAGACCCAGTACTTC. Its protein is CASSPRGQQETQYF.

This clone was counted a few times. The rearrangement links TRBV7-9 to TRBJ2-7, with D perhaps being TRBD1 or TRBD2 (5 bases each). This CDR3 contains 12 residues. Germline CDR1 SEHNR, CDR2 FQNEAQ (reference sequence). Deletions cut 5 bases from V and 6 bases from J, with 11 bases between. CDR3 residues: CASSTAGGEQYF. DNA for the CDR3: TGTGCCAGCAGCACGGCTGGGGGCGAGCAGTACTTC.

The rearrangement links TRBV7-9 to TRBJ1-2; tentatively, D is TRBD1 (5 bases). V was trimmed by 4 bases and J by 7 bases, leaving 16 bases between them. The CDR3 totals 14 residues. Germline CDR1 and CDR2: SEHNR and FQNEAQ (reference sequence). The DNA for the CDR3 is TGTGCCAGCAGCTCCAGGGAGGACTATGGTGGCTACACCTTC. Residues: CASSSREDYGGYTF.

The chain links TRBV15 to TRBJ1-6, with D perhaps matching TRBD1 (6 bases). Germline CDR1 is LNHNV and CDR2 is YYDKDF (reference sequence). CDR3 length: 15 amino acids. Trimming cost V 3 bases and J 7 bases, with 13 bases left between them. The CDR3 DNA sequence: TGTGCCACCAGCAGGGAGGACAGTTCGAATTCACCCCTCCACTTT. The encoded protein is CATSREDSSNSPLHF.

This clone was found a few times. The CDR3 nucleotides read TGTGCCAGCAGCTTTTCGGGACAGATCTACGAGCAGTACTTC. Translating gives CASSFSGQIYEQYF. The V and J genes are TRBV7-9 and TRBJ2-7; 7 positions agree with TRBD1. With V trimmed by 3 bases and J by 3 bases, 5 bases remained unmatched. This CDR3 is built from 14 residues. Germline CDR1 and CDR2: SEHNR and FQNEAQ (reference sequence).

The CDR3 nucleotides read TGTGCCAGCAGCTTAGAGGGTGCTAGACAAGGGAGTCAGCCCCAGCATTTT. It specifies CASSLEGARQGSQPQHF. The genes are TRBV7-9 and TRBJ1-5; D is ambiguous. The V end lost 1 base, the J end lost 6 bases, and 19 bases lay between the germline ends. CDR1 and CDR2 (germline): SEHNR, FQNEAQ (reference sequence). The CDR3 totals 17 residues.

This chain connects TRBV9 to TRBJ2-7, with D hard to call. There are 13 residues in the CDR3. Trimming shortened V by 4 bases and J by 3 bases, and 11 bases separated the two germline ends. Germline V gene data show CDR1 as SGDLS and CDR2 as YYNGEE. The CDR3 DNA sequence: TGTGCCAGCAGCCCAGGTACAATCTACGAGCAGTACTTC. It is translated as CASSPGTIYEQYF. Full variable domain (remainder filled in from reference TRBV9 and TRBJ2-7): DSGVTQTPKHLITATGQRVTLRCSPRSGDLSVYWYQQSLDQGLQFLIQYYNGEERAKGNILERFSAQQFPDLHSELNLSSLELGDSALYFCASSPGTIYEQYFGPGTRLTVT.

The V gene is TRBV27, the J gene TRBJ1-2; perhaps TRBD1 as D (5 bases). The length of the CDR3 is 14 residues. The V gene lost 2 bases and the J gene lost 6 bases, with 13 bases spanning the gap. Germline V gives CDR1 MNHEY, CDR2 SMNVEV (reference sequence). CDR3 nucleotide sequence: TGTGCCAGCAGTTTAGGGGCTTGGGCGGATGGCTACACCTTC. Translating gives CASSLGAWADGYTF.

This clone occurred a few times. This rearrangement joins TRBV5-1 to TRBJ2-7; 10 bases align to TRBD2. Losses at the gene ends were 3 bases for V and 3 bases for J; bases not matched to a gene: 9. Germline CDR1 and CDR2: SGHRS and YFSETQ. The CDR3 sequence is 16 residues long. In DNA, the CDR3 is TGCGCCAGCAGCTCCCCCAGGGAGCGGGGGGGCTACGAGCAGTACTTC. It encodes CASSSPRERGGYEQYF.

This chain joins TRBV5-1 and TRBJ2-3; 8 nucleotides agree with TRBD2. Germline loops: CDR1 SGHRS, CDR2 YFSETQ. This CDR3 region has 14 residues. V was clipped by 4 bases and J by 2 bases; unmatched bases: 3. In DNA form, the CDR3 reads TGCGCCAGCAGCAAGACTAGCGACACAGATACGCAGTATTTT. This gives the protein CASSKTSDTDTQYF.

V is TRBV27 and J is TRBJ1-1; 8 nucleotides match TRBD1. The V gene's germline CDR1 is MNHEY and CDR2 SMNVEV (reference sequence). The CDR3 spans 14 residues. After removal of 10 bases from V and 3 bases from J, the junction contained 10 bases not matched to a gene. The CDR3 region has the DNA TGTGCCACCAAGACCCAGGACAGGGACACTGAAGCTTTCTTT. Its translation: CATKTQDRDTEAFF.

CDR3 DNA: TGCAGCGTTGTACTCACTGAAGCTTTCTTT. This encodes CSVVLTEAFF. The genes are TRBV29-1 and TRBJ1-1, with no clear D. Trimming stripped 4 bases from V and 4 bases from J, with 4 bases between. In germline, CDR1 is SQVTM, CDR2 ANQGSEA. The CDR3 has 10 residues.

The rearrangement links TRBV13 to TRBJ2-6; 11 nucleotides agree with TRBD1. Germline assignment: CDR1 PRHDT and CDR2 FYEKMQ (reference sequence). The CDR3 has 19 amino acids. V trimming: 5 bases; J trimming: 0 bases; junction bases outside the gene matches: 9. For the CDR3, the DNA is TGTGCCAGCAGCCCTAGGACAGGGGGCATCGGCTCTGGGGCCAACGTCCTGACTTTC. Its protein is CASSPRTGGIGSGANVLTF.

This clone has more than one count but fewer than ten. The genes are TRBV7-2 and TRBJ2-1; D is ambiguous. The germline V gene encodes CDR1 SGHTA and CDR2 FQGNSA. The length of the CDR3 is 12 residues. V was trimmed by 2 bases and J by 9 bases, leaving 8 bases between them. Written as DNA, the CDR3 is TGTGCCAGCAGCTTATCGACCAGTGAGCAGTTCTTC. This encodes CASSLSTSEQFF.

The V gene is TRBV2, the J gene TRBJ2-1; the D gene could be TRBD1 or TRBD2 (5 bases each). The CDR3 has 15 amino acids. Trimming removed 3 bases from V and 1 base from J, with 10 bases in between. Per germline, CDR1 SNHLY and CDR2 FYNNEI. The CDR3 sequence is CASSEVGVSYNEQFF. The CDR3 nucleotides are TGTGCCAGCAGTGAGGTGGGGGTTTCCTACAATGAGCAGTTCTTC.

The chain couples TRBV7-2 to TRBJ1-1, with unresolved D. Germline loops: CDR1 SGHTA, CDR2 FQGNSA. The CDR3 covers 13 residues. With 5 bases removed from V and 7 bases from J, the gap between germline ends came to 14 bases. The CDR3 nucleotides read TGTGCCAGCAGCAATTGGAGGAGATATGAAGCTTTCTTT. As protein: CASSNWRRYEAFF. Full variable domain (rest looked up from reference TRBV7-2 and TRBJ1-1): GAGVSQSPSNKVTEKGKDVELRCDPISGHTALYWYRQSLGQGLEFLIYFQGNSAPDKSGLPSDRFSAERTGGSVSTLTIQRTQQEDSAVYLCASSNWRRYEAFFGQGTRLTVV.

The chain is built from TRBV13 and TRBJ2-3, with 7 bases lining up with TRBD2. This CDR3 contains 17 residues. The V and J ends lost 5 bases and 2 bases, in that order; junction bases with no gene match: 13. The germline CDR1 and CDR2 sequences are PRHDT and FYEKMQ (reference sequence). The CDR3 sequence: CASSPPLSGALTDTQYF. The CDR3 DNA sequence: TGTGCCAGCAGCCCGCCCTTAAGCGGGGCCCTCACAGATACGCAGTATTTT.

This chain connects TRBV5-1 to TRBJ2-7; the D is unclear. Germline CDR1 reads SGHRS; CDR2 reads YFSETQ. This CDR3 is built from 14 residues. With 0 bases removed from V and 3 bases from J, the gap between germline ends came to 10 bases. In nucleotides, the CDR3 is TGCGCCAGCAGCTTGGTTGCAAGGAACTACGAGCAGTACTTC. Amino acid sequence: CASSLVARNYEQYF.

V and J are TRBV15 and TRBJ2-7; D is ambiguous. V shed 3 bases and J shed 5 bases, with 14 bases lying between them. Germline CDR1 reads LNHNV; CDR2 reads YYDKDF (reference sequence). The CDR3 is 14 amino acids. The CDR3 loop is CATSSRNRPDEQYF. The CDR3 coding sequence is TGTGCCACCAGCAGTAGAAACAGACCGGACGAGCAGTACTTC.

This rearrangement joins TRBV9 to TRBJ1-2; 12 bases agree with TRBD1. Germline CDR1 SGDLS, CDR2 YYNGEE. Unmatched junction bases numbered 4, after V lost 3 bases and J lost 4 bases. The CDR3 loop spans 15 amino acids. The CDR3 spells CASSAGTGGVYGYTF. The DNA for the CDR3 is TGTGCCAGCAGCGCCGGGACAGGGGGCGTCTATGGCTACACCTTC.

This clone was observed a few times. V gene TRBV7-9 combines with J gene TRBJ2-7, with a possible D match to TRBD1 (5 bases). The germline gives CDR1 SEHNR, CDR2 FQNEAQ (reference sequence). There are 15 residues in the CDR3. With 1 base removed from V and 2 bases from J, the gap between germline ends came to 12 bases. CDR3 region: CASSLVQAQTYEQYF. CDR3 in DNA: TGTGCCAGCAGCTTAGTACAGGCACAGACCTACGAGCAGTACTTC.

The CDR3 DNA follows: TGCAGCGTTGAATCGGGGGCCGGGGAGCTGTTTTTT. Protein sequence: CSVESGAGELFF. The V call is TRBV29-1, the J call TRBJ2-2; D perhaps matches TRBD2 (6 bases). V shed 2 bases and J shed 6 bases, with 7 bases lying between them. Germline-derived CDR1 and CDR2 are SQVTM and ANQGSEA. The CDR3 is 12 residues long.